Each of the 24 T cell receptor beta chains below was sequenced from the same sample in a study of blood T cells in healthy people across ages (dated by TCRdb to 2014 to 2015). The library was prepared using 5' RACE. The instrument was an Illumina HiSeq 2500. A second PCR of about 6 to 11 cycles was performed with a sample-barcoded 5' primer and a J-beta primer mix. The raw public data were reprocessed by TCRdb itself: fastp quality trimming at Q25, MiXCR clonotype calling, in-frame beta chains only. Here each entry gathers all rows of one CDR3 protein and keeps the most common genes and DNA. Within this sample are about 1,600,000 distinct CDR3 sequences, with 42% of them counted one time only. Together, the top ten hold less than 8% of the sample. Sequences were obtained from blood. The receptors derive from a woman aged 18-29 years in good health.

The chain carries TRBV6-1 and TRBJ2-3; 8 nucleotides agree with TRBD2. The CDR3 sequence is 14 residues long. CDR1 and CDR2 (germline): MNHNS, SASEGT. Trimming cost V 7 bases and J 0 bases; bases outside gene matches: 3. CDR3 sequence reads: CASIAGNSTDTQYF. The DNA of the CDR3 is TGTGCCAGCATAGCGGGGAATAGCACAGATACGCAGTATTTT.

This CDR3 is CASSQAFRLGDITDTQYF. The CDR3, as DNA: TGTGCCAGCAGCCAAGCTTTTCGGTTGGGTGATATAACAGATACGCAGTATTTT. J is TRBJ2-3 and V is TRBV3-1, with D unclear. The V end was cut by 1 base, the J end by 3 bases, with 20 bases between. The CDR3 extends over 18 amino acids. Germline V gene data show CDR1 as LGHDT and CDR2 as YNNKEL (reference sequence).

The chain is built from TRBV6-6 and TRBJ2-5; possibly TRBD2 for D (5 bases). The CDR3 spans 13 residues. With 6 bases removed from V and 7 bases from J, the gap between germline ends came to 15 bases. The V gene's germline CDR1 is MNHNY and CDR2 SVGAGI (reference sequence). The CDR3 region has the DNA TGTGCCAGCAGCCCCGGGAAATTGGGGACCCAGTACTTC. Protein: CASSPGKLGTQYF.

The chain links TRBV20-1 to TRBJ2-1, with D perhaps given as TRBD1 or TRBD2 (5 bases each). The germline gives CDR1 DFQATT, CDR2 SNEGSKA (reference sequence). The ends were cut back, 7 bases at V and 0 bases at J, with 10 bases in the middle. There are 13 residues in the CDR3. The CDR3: CSVGTHSYNEQFF. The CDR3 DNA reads TGCAGTGTCGGGACCCACTCCTACAATGAGCAGTTCTTC.

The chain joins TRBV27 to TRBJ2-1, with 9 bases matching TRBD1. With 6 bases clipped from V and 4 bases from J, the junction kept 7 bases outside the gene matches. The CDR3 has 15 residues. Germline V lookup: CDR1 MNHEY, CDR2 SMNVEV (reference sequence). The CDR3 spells CASRTTGQGYNEQFF. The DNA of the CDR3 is TGTGCCAGCAGGACAACGGGACAGGGTTACAATGAGCAGTTCTTC.

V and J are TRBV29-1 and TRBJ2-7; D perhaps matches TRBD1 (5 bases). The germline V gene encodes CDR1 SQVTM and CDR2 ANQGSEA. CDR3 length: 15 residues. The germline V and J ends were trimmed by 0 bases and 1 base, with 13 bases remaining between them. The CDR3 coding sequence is TGCAGCGTTGAAGACGAAGGCCAGGGTTCCTACGAGCAGTACTTC. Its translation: CSVEDEGQGSYEQYF.

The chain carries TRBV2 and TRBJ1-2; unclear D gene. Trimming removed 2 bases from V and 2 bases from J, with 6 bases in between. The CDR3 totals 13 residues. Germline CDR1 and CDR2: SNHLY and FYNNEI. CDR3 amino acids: CASSETWNYGYTF. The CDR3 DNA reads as TGTGCCAGCAGTGAAACTTGGAACTATGGCTACACCTTC.

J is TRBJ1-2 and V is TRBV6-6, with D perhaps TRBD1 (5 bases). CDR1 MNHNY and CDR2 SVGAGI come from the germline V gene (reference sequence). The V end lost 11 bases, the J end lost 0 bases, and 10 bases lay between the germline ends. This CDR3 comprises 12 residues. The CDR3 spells CARWDPNYGYTF. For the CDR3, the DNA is TGTGCCCGGTGGGACCCTAACTATGGCTACACCTTC.

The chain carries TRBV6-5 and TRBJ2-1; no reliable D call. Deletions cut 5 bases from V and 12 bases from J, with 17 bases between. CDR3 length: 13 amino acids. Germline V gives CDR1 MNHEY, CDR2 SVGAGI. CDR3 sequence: CASSLMTGLGQFF. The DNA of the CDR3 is TGTGCCAGCAGTCTGATGACGGGCCTGGGGCAGTTCTTC.

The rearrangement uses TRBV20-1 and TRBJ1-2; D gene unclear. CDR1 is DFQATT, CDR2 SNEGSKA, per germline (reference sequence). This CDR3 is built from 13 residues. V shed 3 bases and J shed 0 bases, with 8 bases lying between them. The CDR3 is CSASKAANYGYTF. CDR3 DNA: TGCAGTGCTAGTAAGGCCGCTAACTATGGCTACACCTTC.

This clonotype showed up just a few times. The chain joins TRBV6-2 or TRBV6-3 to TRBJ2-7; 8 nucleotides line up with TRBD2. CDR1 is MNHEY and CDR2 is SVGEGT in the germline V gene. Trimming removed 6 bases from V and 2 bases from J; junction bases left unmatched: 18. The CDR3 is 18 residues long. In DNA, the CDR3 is TGTGCCAGCAGCGTACCCACATTCACTAGCGGAGGTACCTACGAGCAGTACTTC. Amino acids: CASSVPTFTSGGTYEQYF.

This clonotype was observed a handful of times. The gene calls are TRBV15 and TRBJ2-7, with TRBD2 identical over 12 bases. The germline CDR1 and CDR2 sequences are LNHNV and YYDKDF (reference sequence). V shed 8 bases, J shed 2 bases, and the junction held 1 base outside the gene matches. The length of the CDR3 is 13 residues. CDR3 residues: CATRTSGTYEQYF. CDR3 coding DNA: TGTGCCACCCGGACTAGCGGGACCTACGAGCAGTACTTC.

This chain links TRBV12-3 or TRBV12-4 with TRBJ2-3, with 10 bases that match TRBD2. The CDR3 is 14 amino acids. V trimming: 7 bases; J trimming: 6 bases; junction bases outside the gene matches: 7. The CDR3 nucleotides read TGTGCCAGCACCTTACTAGCGGGGTTGGATACGCAGTATTTT. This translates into CASTLLAGLDTQYF.

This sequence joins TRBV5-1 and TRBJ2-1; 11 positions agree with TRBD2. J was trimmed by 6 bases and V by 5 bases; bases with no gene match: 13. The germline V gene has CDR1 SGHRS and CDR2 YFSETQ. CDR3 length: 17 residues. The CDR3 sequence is CASRVKTGTSGLNEQFF. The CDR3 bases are TGCGCCAGCAGGGTCAAGACTGGGACTAGCGGCCTCAATGAGCAGTTCTTC. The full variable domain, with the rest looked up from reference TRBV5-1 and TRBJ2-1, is KAGVTQTPRYLIKTRGQQVTLSCSPISGHRSVSWYQQTPGQGLQFLFEYFSETQRNKGNFPGRFSGRQFSNSRSEMNVSTLELGDSALYLCASRVKTGTSGLNEQFFGPGTRLTVL.

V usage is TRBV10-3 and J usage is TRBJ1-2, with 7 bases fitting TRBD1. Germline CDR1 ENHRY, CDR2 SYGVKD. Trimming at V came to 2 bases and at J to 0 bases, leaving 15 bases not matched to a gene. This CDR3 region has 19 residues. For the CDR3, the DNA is TGTGCCATCAGTGAGACTTTTCTCCGGGACAGCTATGCTAACTATGGCTACACCTTC. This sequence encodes CAISETFLRDSYANYGYTF.

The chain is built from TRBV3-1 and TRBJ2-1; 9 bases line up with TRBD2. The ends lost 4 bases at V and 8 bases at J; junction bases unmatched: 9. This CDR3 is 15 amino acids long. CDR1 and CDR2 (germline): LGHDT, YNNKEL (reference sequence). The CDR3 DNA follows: TGTGCCAGCAGCCCTTTAGCGGGAGCCGCCCATGAGCAGTTCTTC. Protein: CASSPLAGAAHEQFF.

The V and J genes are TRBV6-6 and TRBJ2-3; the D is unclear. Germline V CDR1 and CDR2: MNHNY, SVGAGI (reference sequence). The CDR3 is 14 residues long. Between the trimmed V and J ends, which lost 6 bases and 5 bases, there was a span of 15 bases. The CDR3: CASRMGTDRDTQYF. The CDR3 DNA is TGTGCCAGCAGAATGGGAACCGACCGAGATACGCAGTATTTT.

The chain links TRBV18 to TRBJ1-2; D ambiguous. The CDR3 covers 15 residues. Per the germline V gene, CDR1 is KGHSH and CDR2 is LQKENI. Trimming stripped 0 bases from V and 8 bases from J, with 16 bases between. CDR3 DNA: TGTGCCAGCTCACCACCGGTAGGGATCGTGGAGGGCTACACCTTC. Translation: CASSPPVGIVEGYTF.

CDR3 in amino acids: CASSLRTATLDYEQYF. The CDR3 DNA is TGTGCCAGCAGTTTAAGGACAGCCACCCTTGACTACGAGCAGTACTTC. The V gene is TRBV28, the J gene TRBJ2-7; perhaps TRBD1 as D (6 bases). This CDR3 is built from 16 residues. Trimming took off 2 bases at V and 3 bases at J, with 17 bases between the two ends. The germline CDR1 and CDR2 sequences are MDHEN and SYDVKM.

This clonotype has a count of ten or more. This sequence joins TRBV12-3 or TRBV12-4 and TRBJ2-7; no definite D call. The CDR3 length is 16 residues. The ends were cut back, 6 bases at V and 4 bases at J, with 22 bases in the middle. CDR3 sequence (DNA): TGTGCCAGCAGCGCCACGTATACCCCCGTGGTTTACGAGCAGTACTTC. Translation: CASSATYTPVVYEQYF.

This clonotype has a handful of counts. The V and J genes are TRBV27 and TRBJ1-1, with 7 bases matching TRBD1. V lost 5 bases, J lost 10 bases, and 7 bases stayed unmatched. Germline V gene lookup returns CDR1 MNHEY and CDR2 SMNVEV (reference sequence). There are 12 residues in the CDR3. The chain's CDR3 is CASSPTGDRAFF. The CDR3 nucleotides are TGTGCCAGCAGTCCCACAGGGGATCGAGCTTTCTTT.

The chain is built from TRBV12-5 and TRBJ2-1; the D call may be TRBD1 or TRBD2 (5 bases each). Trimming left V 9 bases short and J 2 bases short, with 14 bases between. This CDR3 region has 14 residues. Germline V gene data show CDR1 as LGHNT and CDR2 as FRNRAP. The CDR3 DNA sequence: TGTGCTAGCGGGAAAATGGGGGCCTACAATGAGCAGTTCTTC. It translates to CASGKMGAYNEQFF.

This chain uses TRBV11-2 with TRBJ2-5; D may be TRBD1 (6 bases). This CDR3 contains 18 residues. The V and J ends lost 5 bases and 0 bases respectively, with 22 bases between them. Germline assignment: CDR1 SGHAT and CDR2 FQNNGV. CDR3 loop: CASSRNSGALWYQETQYF. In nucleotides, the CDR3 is TGTGCCAGCAGCCGGAATTCAGGGGCCCTCTGGTACCAAGAGACCCAGTACTTC.

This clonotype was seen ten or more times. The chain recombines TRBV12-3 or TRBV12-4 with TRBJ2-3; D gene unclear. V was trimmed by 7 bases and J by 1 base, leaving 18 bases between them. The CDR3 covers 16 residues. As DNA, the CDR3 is TGTGCCAGCATCCGAACAGCACCAGGAGGCACAGATACGCAGTATTTT. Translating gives CASIRTAPGGTDTQYF.